This T cell receptor beta chain is from a study of blood T cell repertoires in COVID-19 (dated by TCRdb to about 2020). Regarding the complete study: Collaborator samples came from the United States, Italy and Spain and covered acute and convalescent phases of COVID-19. The samples were drawn from the first 160 participants of the ongoing ImmuneRACE study and from more than 1,000 subjects provided by 6 global collaborators. Subjects who had been exposed to COVID-19, were actively infected with it, or had recovered from it provided the deeply sampled blood TCRbeta repertoires that made up the dataset. Where available, HLA class I and class II types were obtained from metadata supplied by the sample provider rather than from assay-based typing. The material from the prospective study consisted of cDNA or gDNA derived from T cells, B-cell-depleted T cells, or PBMCs. Sample metadata almost always included a de-identified subject ID, COVID-19 status, age in years and sex. The repertoires were released in a freely available public database meant as a resource for research on the immune response to SARS-CoV-2. What the work shows at the level of the full study, not this receptor alone: The amount of clinical and demographic metadata varied by source and participant and was provided uncurated.

The immunoSEQ Assay, a bias-controlled multiplex PCR, was used to amplify TCRbeta CDR3 regions from genomic DNA. The original pipeline was this. The number of nucleated cells in each sample was estimated from the amplification of reference gene primers within the assay. Sequence reads were collapsed and filtered to measure the absolute abundance of every unique TCRbeta CDR3 rearrangement. For each sample, productive Simpson clonality was calculated by taking the square root of Simpson's diversity index across productive rearrangements. In TCRdb, the immuneACCESS table is reduced to in-frame sequences with V and J assigned. These tables do not hold every clone; where another copy was compared, an unresolved V gene accounts for under half, and the others remain unexplained. V, J and clone size reflect that table, while D and trimming were determined from the DNA. The sample yields about 180,000 clones; 70% to 80% were counted once. Of the sample, approximately 15% is held by the ten largest clones.

This clone was observed once. No cognate antigen has been identified for it. It has no much larger one-base neighbor in the sample; base qualities were not kept. In the prospective study, participants were about 18 to 95 years old, resided in about 25 geographic areas of the United States, and were enrolled through a virtual design. To assign participants to cohorts, the prospective study relied on clinical history that participants themselves reported in a screening survey and a study questionnaire. Exposed participants were defined as having been in contact with someone with a PCR-confirmed or clinician-diagnosed COVID-19 case within 2 weeks of study entry. Mobile phlebotomists in the prospective study collected whole blood, serum and a nasopharyngeal or oropharyngeal swab from every participant. Prospective study participants could optionally give additional blood draws and questionnaires over a roughly two-month period. Prospective study blood samples were shipped either frozen or at room temperature before DNA extraction.

The sample comprised PBMCs or T cells enriched from blood (not recorded which). This TCR was sampled from a man aged 55 to 70 who had been exposed to COVID-19.

In nucleotides, the sequence is TGTGCCAGCAGTACGGAGCACTACGAGCAGTACTTC. Its translation is CASSTEHYEQYF. The chain uses TRBV6-5 and TRBJ2-7; no D segment can be confidently identified. The germline V gene gives CDR1 as MNHEY and CDR2 as SVGAGI. V is reduced by 5 bases and J by 3 bases, leaving a spacing of 8 bases between them. The CDR3 covers 12 residues, taking in both the cysteine and the phenylalanine. The retained sequence is limited to the CDR3, 36 bases, with the frame set at the first base.